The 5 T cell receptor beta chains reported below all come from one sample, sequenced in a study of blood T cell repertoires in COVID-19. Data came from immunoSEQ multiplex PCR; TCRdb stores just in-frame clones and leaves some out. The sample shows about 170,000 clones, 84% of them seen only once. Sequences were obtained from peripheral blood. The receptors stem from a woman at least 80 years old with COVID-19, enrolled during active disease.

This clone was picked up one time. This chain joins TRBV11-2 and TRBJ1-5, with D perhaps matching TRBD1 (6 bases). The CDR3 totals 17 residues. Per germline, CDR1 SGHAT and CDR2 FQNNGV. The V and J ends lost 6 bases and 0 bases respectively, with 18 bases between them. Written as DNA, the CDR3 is TGTGCCAGCAGTCCGGGGGGGCCAGACAGTAGCAATCAGCCCCAGCATTTT. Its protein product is CASSPGGPDSSNQPQHF.

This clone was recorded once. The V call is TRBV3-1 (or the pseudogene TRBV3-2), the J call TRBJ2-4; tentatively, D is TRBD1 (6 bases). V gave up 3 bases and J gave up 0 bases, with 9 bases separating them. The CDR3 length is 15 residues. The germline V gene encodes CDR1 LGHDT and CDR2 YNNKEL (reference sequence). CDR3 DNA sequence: TGTGCCAGCAGCCATAGGGGGTTAGCCAAAAACATTCAGTACTTC. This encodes CASSHRGLAKNIQYF.

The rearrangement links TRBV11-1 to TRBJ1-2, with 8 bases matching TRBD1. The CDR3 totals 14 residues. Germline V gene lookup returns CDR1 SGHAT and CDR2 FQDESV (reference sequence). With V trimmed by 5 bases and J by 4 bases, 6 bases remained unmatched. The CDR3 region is CASSRTGRGYGYTF. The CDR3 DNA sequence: TGTGCCAGCAGCAGGACAGGGAGGGGCTATGGCTACACCTTC.

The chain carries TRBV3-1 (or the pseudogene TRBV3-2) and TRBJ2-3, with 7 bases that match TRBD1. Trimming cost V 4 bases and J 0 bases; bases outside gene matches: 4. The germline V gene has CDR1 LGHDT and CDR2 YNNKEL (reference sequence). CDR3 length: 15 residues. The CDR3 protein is CASSRRTGSTDTQYF. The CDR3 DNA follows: TGTGCCAGCAGCCGACGGACAGGTAGCACAGATACGCAGTATTTT.

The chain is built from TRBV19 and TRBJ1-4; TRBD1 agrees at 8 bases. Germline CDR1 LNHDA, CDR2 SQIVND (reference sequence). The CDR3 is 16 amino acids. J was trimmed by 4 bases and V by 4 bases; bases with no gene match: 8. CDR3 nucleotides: TGTGCCAGTAGTACCGGGACAGGACTACTTAATGAAAAACTGTTTTTT. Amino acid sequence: CASSTGTGLLNEKLFF.